What follows are 27 T cell receptor beta chains derived from one specimen sequenced in a study of post-analysis software for immune sequencing data. No antigen has been identified for these receptors. cDNA libraries of TCR beta carried unique molecular identifiers. One entry per CDR3 protein results from TCRdb running MiXCR on the PCR reads. This table has approximately 730,000 distinct CDR3 sequences, 30% appearing once. General study findings and limits: Patients showed TRBV5-6, TRBV5-1 and TRBV20-1 among 4 or 5 TRBV segments more frequent than in controls.

Material: blood. Every receptor here comes from a girl aged 5-17 years with multiple sclerosis.

The chain is built from TRBV20-1 and TRBJ2-3; D is unresolved. V gave up 5 bases and J gave up 6 bases, with 18 bases separating them. CDR3 size: 14 residues. The germline V gene encodes CDR1 DFQATT and CDR2 SNEGSKA (reference sequence). CDR3 region: CSARQPLPRDTQYF. The CDR3 DNA reads as TGCAGTGCTCGCCAGCCACTTCCCCGGGATACGCAGTATTTT.

The gene calls are TRBV20-1 and TRBJ2-3; possibly TRBD1 for D (5 bases). Germline V gene lookup returns CDR1 DFQATT and CDR2 SNEGSKA (reference sequence). Trimming took off 0 bases at V and 6 bases at J, with 13 bases between the two ends. CDR3 length: 14 amino acids. The CDR3 nucleotides are TGCAGTGCTAGAGATGACAGCCGCCGGGATACGCAGTATTTT. It is translated as CSARDDSRRDTQYF.

The chain has TRBV27 and TRBJ1-1; D possibly corresponds to TRBD1 (6 bases). V was cut by 3 bases and J by 1 base, with 12 bases left in between. CDR1 is MNHEY, CDR2 SMNVEV, per germline (reference sequence). The CDR3 contains 15 residues. CDR3: CASSFSGGRNTEAFF. The DNA for the CDR3 is TGTGCCAGCAGTTTCTCCGGGGGCAGGAACACTGAAGCTTTCTTT.

J is TRBJ2-3 and V is TRBV29-1, with no clear D. The V end was cut by 6 bases, the J end by 5 bases, with 9 bases between. Germline CDR1 reads SQVTM; CDR2 reads ANQGSEA. This CDR3 has 11 amino acids. This CDR3 reads CSVMAGDTQYF. The CDR3 bases are TGCAGCGTGATGGCTGGAGATACGCAGTATTTT.

Here the CDR3 reads CSAQLAGRPDTQYF. Written as DNA, the CDR3 is TGCAGTGCTCAATTAGCGGGGCGGCCAGATACGCAGTATTTT. This rearrangement joins TRBV20-1 to TRBJ2-3, with 8 bases fitting TRBD2. The CDR3 covers 14 residues. Germline assignment: CDR1 DFQATT and CDR2 SNEGSKA (reference sequence). V shed 5 bases, J shed 4 bases, and the junction held 8 bases outside the gene matches.

The gene calls are TRBV5-1 and TRBJ1-1, with D unclear. The CDR3 runs 15 residues. V was clipped by 0 bases and J by 1 base, with 10 bases between them. The germline gives CDR1 SGHRS, CDR2 YFSETQ. CDR3 loop: CASSLAKGSNTEAFF. The CDR3 DNA follows: TGCGCCAGCAGCTTGGCCAAGGGCTCGAACACTGAAGCTTTCTTT.

The CDR3 reads CASSPTGSGRWGTQYF. For the CDR3, the DNA is TGTGCCAGCAGCCCGACTGGTAGCGGGAGGTGGGGTACGCAGTATTTT. The rearrangement uses TRBV7-2 and TRBJ2-3; TRBD2 agrees at 10 bases. The CDR3 spans 16 residues. Trimming cost V 5 bases and J 8 bases; bases outside gene matches: 13. Germline-derived CDR1 and CDR2 are SGHTA and FQGNSA.

The rearrangement links TRBV28 to TRBJ2-7; TRBD1 agrees at 10 bases. The CDR3 contains 14 residues. J was trimmed by 6 bases and V by 3 bases; bases with no gene match: 5. Germline-derived CDR1 and CDR2 are MDHEN and SYDVKM. This CDR3 is CASSLGQGSTEQYF. The CDR3 bases are TGTGCCAGCAGTTTGGGACAGGGGAGTACCGAGCAGTACTTC.

The rearrangement links TRBV29-1 to TRBJ2-7; D is possibly TRBD2 (6 bases). The length of the CDR3 is 13 residues. V was trimmed by 4 bases and J by 5 bases, leaving 15 bases between them. The germline CDR1 and CDR2 sequences are SQVTM and ANQGSEA. The CDR3 DNA reads TGCAGCGTTGTCTTTTCGGGGGAGAACGAGCAGTACTTC. The encoded protein is CSVVFSGENEQYF.

The V call is TRBV7-2, the J call TRBJ2-7; 11 bases line up with TRBD2. After removal of 5 bases from V and 3 bases from J, the junction contained 12 bases not matched to a gene. Per the germline V gene, CDR1 is SGHTA and CDR2 is FQGNSA. The CDR3 has 17 amino acids. The CDR3: CASSLRLAGSVIYEQYF. Here the CDR3 DNA reads TGTGCCAGCAGCCTTCGACTAGCGGGATCGGTTATCTACGAGCAGTACTTC.

This clonotype was observed a handful of times. This chain links TRBV5-1 with TRBJ1-2; D is possibly TRBD1 (5 bases). V lost 4 bases to trimming and J lost 2 bases, with 15 bases between them. The CDR3 consists of 15 residues. CDR1 is SGHRS, CDR2 YFSETQ, per germline. Written as DNA, the CDR3 is TGCGCCAGCAGCGGCGGGGACCGCGGGAACTATGGCTACACCTTC. Amino acid sequence: CASSGGDRGNYGYTF.

This clonotype has a count of ten or more. The genes are TRBV15 and TRBJ1-2; D perhaps matches TRBD1 (6 bases). The CDR3 is made up of 15 amino acids. With 2 bases removed from V and 3 bases from J, the gap between germline ends came to 13 bases. Germline values: CDR1 LNHNV, CDR2 YYDKDF (reference sequence). CDR3 sequence: CATSRYQAGDYGYTF. The CDR3 region has the DNA TGTGCCACCAGCAGATATCAGGCAGGGGACTATGGCTACACCTTC.

This rearrangement joins TRBV13 to TRBJ2-1; tentatively, D is TRBD1 or TRBD2 (5 bases each). V gave up 3 bases and J gave up 11 bases, with 11 bases separating them. CDR1 and CDR2 (germline): PRHDT, FYEKMQ (reference sequence). The CDR3 is 12 residues long. CDR3 sequence: CASSFPGTQQFF. CDR3 DNA sequence: TGTGCCAGCAGCTTCCCCGGGACGCAGCAGTTCTTC.

This clonotype was recorded many times. The chain has TRBV20-1 and TRBJ2-3; TRBD2 agrees at 9 bases. The CDR3 has 19 amino acids. Trimming removed 7 bases from V and 6 bases from J; junction bases left unmatched: 26. Germline assignment: CDR1 DFQATT and CDR2 SNEGSKA (reference sequence). CDR3: CSVESRGSRIAGVADTQYF. CDR3 coding DNA: TGCAGTGTAGAATCCCGGGGATCCCGAATAGCGGGAGTAGCGGATACGCAGTATTTT.

This clonotype was detected only a few times. The V gene is TRBV3-1, the J gene TRBJ2-5, with a weak D call TRBD1 (6 bases). CDR3 length equals 15 residues. Looked up from germline, CDR1 is LGHDT and CDR2 is YNNKEL (reference sequence). Trimming left V 4 bases short and J 6 bases short, with 18 bases between. The CDR3 region has the DNA TGTGCCAGCAGCCCCTCAAACAGGGTCCGACAGACCCAGTACTTC. Translated: CASSPSNRVRQTQYF.

This clonotype has a handful of counts. The chain couples TRBV5-1 to TRBJ2-4, with D perhaps TRBD1 or TRBD2 (5 bases each). The J call may be incorrect, as the DNA end agrees better with TRBJ2-7. From germline, CDR1 is SGHRS and CDR2 YFSETQ. The CDR3 is 15 amino acids. CDR3 coding DNA: TGCGCCAGCAGCTTTGGGACGGCGAGCTCCTACGAGCAGTACTTC. Protein sequence: CASSFGTASSYEQYF.

This clonotype has a handful of counts. The CDR3 is CASSQPVKEKLFF. DNA of the CDR3: TGCGCCAGCAGCCAACCTGTTAAGGAAAAACTGTTTTTT. The genes are TRBV4-1 and TRBJ1-4; no clear D gene. The V end lost 2 bases, the J end lost 8 bases, and 9 bases lay between the germline ends. CDR1 is MGHRA, CDR2 YSYEKL, per germline. The CDR3 has 13 residues.

The chain employs TRBV9 and TRBJ1-4; 10 bases are a match to TRBD1. Germline CDR1 is SGDLS and CDR2 is YYNGEE. Trimming removed 0 bases from V and 7 bases from J; junction bases left unmatched: 6. This CDR3 is built from 16 residues. In DNA form, the CDR3 reads TGTGCCAGCAGCGTAGGACAGGGGGCTGGGGGTGAAAAACTGTTTTTT. Translating gives CASSVGQGAGGEKLFF.

The chain has TRBV6-5 and TRBJ1-1, with D tentatively TRBD1 (5 bases). V dropped 2 bases and J dropped 1 base, with 8 bases sitting between them. Germline V gene lookup returns CDR1 MNHEY and CDR2 SVGAGI. The length of the CDR3 is 14 residues. The chain's CDR3 is CASSYQGRNTEAFF. CDR3 in DNA: TGTGCCAGCAGTTACCAGGGCCGGAACACTGAAGCTTTCTTT.

V gene TRBV20-1 combines with J gene TRBJ2-3; either TRBD1 or TRBD2 may supply D (6 bases each). Germline V lookup: CDR1 DFQATT, CDR2 SNEGSKA (reference sequence). Trimming cost V 5 bases and J 0 bases, with 15 bases left between them. The CDR3 is 15 residues long. The CDR3 protein is CSAPGGQWSTDTQYF. CDR3 bases: TGCAGTGCTCCCGGGGGACAATGGAGCACAGATACGCAGTATTTT.

Notes on this clonotype: Because the CDR3 is missing its conserved closing phenylalanine or tryptophan, this is likely a read error. The chain couples TRBV5-1 to TRBJ2-4; 12 positions match TRBD1. Germline lookup yields CDR1 SGHRS and CDR2 YFSETQ. CDR3 length equals 17 residues. J lost 8 bases, V lost 2 bases, and 11 bases had no gene match. The CDR3 region is CASSFSGTGGVAYIQYL. The CDR3 DNA reads as TGCGCCAGCAGCTTCTCCGGGACAGGGGGCGTCGCGTACATTCAGTACCTC.

The genes are TRBV20-1 and TRBJ2-2, with TRBD1 identical over 7 bases. The CDR3 has 14 amino acids. V lost 6 bases and J lost 0; bases outside the gene matches: 4. The germline V gene encodes CDR1 DFQATT and CDR2 SNEGSKA (reference sequence). The CDR3 is CSARDRTNTGELFF. Written as DNA, the CDR3 is TGCAGTGCCCGGGACAGAACGAACACCGGGGAGCTGTTTTTT.

The chain recombines TRBV9 with TRBJ1-5; tentatively, D is TRBD1 (5 bases). The germline gives CDR1 SGDLS, CDR2 YYNGEE. V lost 0 bases and J lost 7, with 11 bases in between. The CDR3 extends over 14 amino acids. This chain's CDR3 is CASSVGGREQPQHF. The CDR3 nucleotides are TGTGCCAGCAGCGTAGGAGGCAGGGAACAGCCCCAGCATTTT.

The rearrangement links TRBV20-1 to TRBJ1-2; D is unresolved. Trimming removed 2 bases from V and 6 bases from J, with 16 bases in between. CDR1 is DFQATT and CDR2 is SNEGSKA in the germline V gene (reference sequence). The CDR3 has 14 amino acids. CDR3 protein: CSARPIQRRDGYTF. The DNA of the CDR3 is TGCAGTGCTAGACCTATACAGAGAAGGGATGGCTACACCTTC.

The rearrangement uses TRBV24-1 and TRBJ2-1; unclear D gene. There are 17 residues in the CDR3. Germline lookup yields CDR1 KGHDR and CDR2 SFDVKD. Between the trimmed V and J ends, which lost 3 bases and 5 bases, there was a span of 19 bases. CDR3 amino acids: CATSDGSSGPVHNEQFF. CDR3 sequence (DNA): TGTGCCACCAGTGATGGGTCTTCAGGTCCGGTGCACAATGAGCAGTTCTTC.

The sample holds a few counts of this clonotype. The chain links TRBV10-3 to TRBJ2-7; TRBD2 is a possible D gene (5 bases). CDR3 length: 12 residues. In germline, CDR1 is ENHRY, CDR2 SYGVKD. V was shortened by 10 bases and J by 5 bases, with 15 bases between the two germline ends. CDR3 sequence: CATDSGFDEQYF. The CDR3 nucleotides are TGTGCCACCGACTCGGGATTTGACGAGCAGTACTTC.

This sequence joins TRBV27 and TRBJ2-1; 7 nucleotides align to TRBD1. The CDR3 has 16 residues. The trim removed 5 bases at V and 6 bases at J, leaving 13 bases unmatched. Germline CDR1 MNHEY, CDR2 SMNVEV (reference sequence). The CDR3 is CASSPQGVGLGNEQFF. CDR3 coding DNA: TGTGCCAGCAGTCCCCAGGGGGTCGGCCTCGGCAATGAGCAGTTCTTC.